The clone carrying this T cell receptor (beta chain) was detected once. The antigen is undetermined. Produced via immunoSEQ multiplex PCR; TCRdb's table is partial and in-frame only. The table records tens of thousands of clones, approximately 90% of them present only once. Trimming shortened V by 6 bases and J by 4 bases, and 22 bases separated the two germline ends. The CDR3 consists of 17 residues. In germline, CDR1 is LNHDA, CDR2 SQIVND (reference sequence). The data derive from a study of T cells in localized non-small cell lung cancer. General observations from the study: Among the top 100 tumor clones, a median 57 appeared in adjacent lung.

Sequences were derived from peripheral blood, sampled before any cancer treatment. The genes are TRBV19 and TRBJ2-1; tentative D call: TRBD1 (6 bases). The source of this sequence is a woman aged 40-70 years with stage I lung adenocarcinoma. This chain's CDR3 is CASSPSGHSSLYNEQFF. CDR3 bases: TGTGCCAGTAGCCCCTCGGGACACTCCTCCCTATACAATGAGCAGTTCTTC.